A selection of T cell receptor beta chains follows, all from one sample in a study of T cell changes during pregnancy in multiple sclerosis. Only in-frame clones appear in the TCRdb table, and some are missing; sequencing was by immunoSEQ multiplex PCR. The sample shows 50,000 or so clones, 90% to 95% of them seen only once. Sequenced material: CD4+ T cells from peripheral blood mononuclear cells, taken before pregnancy. The receptors derive from a female donor with multiple sclerosis, enrolled in a pregnancy study. The CDR3 runs from the conserved cysteine through the conserved F or W. D genes are given only for firm matches. The size entry is marked missing in some rows and otherwise reads once, few, many or a size class.

V gene,D gene,CDR3 length,clone size,J gene,CDR3 DNA,CDR3 protein
TRBV19,NA,17,NA,TRBJ2-2,TGTGCCAGTAGGAGGGGGACATTTAAACTCGTTGGCGGGGAGCTGTTTTTT,CASRRGTFKLVGGELFF
TRBV7-3,TRBD1,15,NA,TRBJ2-7,TGTGCCAGCAGCTCCCGGGACAGCCTGATCTACGAGCAGTACTTC,CASSSRDSLIYEQYF
TRBV5-1,NA,15,NA,TRBJ1-1,TGCGCCAGCAGCTTGACGACGGGAACCTACACTGAAGCTTTCTTT,CASSLTTGTYTEAFF
TRBV5-1,NA,13,once,TRBJ2-3,TGCGCCAGCAGCTTGACAATCACAGATACGCAGTATTTT,CASSLTITDTQYF
TRBV30,TRBD2,20,NA,TRBJ2-4,TGTGCCTGGAGTGGTCCGACTAGCGGGAGGGCCGAGGGGACCAAAAACATTCAGTACTTC,CAWSGPTSGRAEGTKNIQYF
TRBV28,NA,23,NA,TRBJ2-4,TGTGCCAGCAGTTTATATTGGCGGCAGTCGGCAGGGTCGGACCTGCTAGCCAAAAACATTCAGTACTTC,CASSLYWRQSAGSDLLAKNIQYF
TRBV29-1,TRBD2,15,NA,TRBJ2-1,TGCAGCGTTGGTCTGGCGGGAGGGCCAGTTAATGAGCAGTTCTTC,CSVGLAGGPVNEQFF
TRBV10-2,TRBD2,11,NA,TRBJ2-1,TGCGCCAGCACGGGGGGCAATGAGCAGTTCTTC,CASTGGNEQFF
TRBV9,TRBD1,18,NA,TRBJ2-3,TGTGCCAGCAGCGTAGTCCCAGGGGGCACGGGGAGCACAGATACGCAGTATTTT,CASSVVPGGTGSTDTQYF
TRBV10-1,NA,13,few,TRBJ1-5,TGCGCCAGCAGTACAGGGACCCATCAGCCCCAGCATTTT,CASSTGTHQPQHF
TRBV27,TRBD2,13,NA,TRBJ2-1,TGTGCCAGCAGTTTCTTCGGGGGGAATGAGCAGTTCTTC,CASSFFGGNEQFF
TRBV29-1,NA,12,NA,TRBJ1-2,TGCAGCGTCGGCCAGGCCTGGCTTGGCTACACCTTC,CSVGQAWLGYTF
TRBV28,NA,12,NA,TRBJ2-1,TGTGCATCGGGGGGCGGTTACAATGAGCAGTTCTTC,CASGGGYNEQFF
TRBV28,NA,14,NA,TRBJ1-4,TGTGCCAGCAGTCGACCAGGCCCGGGGGAAAAACTGTTTTTT,CASSRPGPGEKLFF
TRBV19,NA,12,NA,TRBJ2-7,TGTGCCAGTAGTAACAGGGTAGACGAGCAGTACTTC,CASSNRVDEQYF
TRBV27,TRBD1,15,NA,TRBJ1-1,TGTGCCAGCAGTTTCGGGACAGGGGTGAACACTGAAGCTTTCTTT,CASSFGTGVNTEAFF
TRBV28,NA,15,once,TRBJ1-3,TGTGCCAGCGGGCAGCAACAGGTCGTCGGAAACACCATATATTTT,CASGQQQVVGNTIYF
TRBV6-1,NA,16,NA,TRBJ2-2,TGTGCCAGCAGTGACATCGTGGGGAGGGGGACCGGGGAGCTGTTTTTT,CASSDIVGRGTGELFF
TRBV29-1,TRBD1,16,NA,TRBJ1-2,TGCAGCGCTCCCTCCGGGACAGGGGCCTCAAACTATGGCTACACCTTC,CSAPSGTGASNYGYTF
TRBV28,NA,14,once,TRBJ1-2,TGTGCCAGCAGTTTGGGGGGGCCGTACTATGGCTACACCTTC,CASSLGGPYYGYTF
TRBV29-1,NA,12,NA,TRBJ1-2,TGCAGCGTTGGCCGGGGGGCGGGTGGCTACACCTTC,CSVGRGAGGYTF
TRBV27,TRBD2,15,NA,TRBJ2-7,TGTGCCAGCAGTTTTGTCGGGAGGGCCAAATACGAGCAGTACTTC,CASSFVGRAKYEQYF
TRBV19,NA,12,NA,TRBJ1-2,TGTGCCAGTAGTATCGGCGGGGTCGGCTACACCTTC,CASSIGGVGYTF
TRBV7-2,NA,13,NA,TRBJ2-3,TGTGCCAGCAGCTTGGCTAGAGGAGATACGCAGTATTTT,CASSLARGDTQYF
TRBV28,TRBD2,15,NA,TRBJ2-2,TGTGCCATTTCTCCTAGCGGGAGAGGCACCGGGGAGCTGTTTTTT,CAISPSGRGTGELFF
TRBV27,TRBD1,15,NA,TRBJ1-2,TGTGCCAGCAGTTCAGGGCAGGGGGTAAACTATGGCTACACCTTC,CASSSGQGVNYGYTF
TRBV5-5,TRBD2,16,once,TRBJ2-5,TGTGCCAGCAGCTTGGGACTAGCGGGAGGGTGGGAGACCCAGTACTTC,CASSLGLAGGWETQYF
TRBV19,TRBD1,18,NA,TRBJ1-5,TGTGCCAGTAGTATTGTAGGGGGCCCCCTTGAGAGCAATCAGCCCCAGCATTTT,CASSIVGGPLESNQPQHF
TRBV2,NA,14,NA,TRBJ2-7,TGTGCCAGCAGTGGGACTAATTCCCTCCTCGAGCAGTACTTC,CASSGTNSLLEQYF
TRBV11-2,NA,15,NA,TRBJ2-6,TGTGCCAGCAGCTTATCTGGGCCTGGGGCCAACGTCCTGACTTTC,CASSLSGPGANVLTF
TRBV9,TRBD2,14,NA,TRBJ2-1,TGTGCCAGCAGCGCACTTAGCGGGGTCAATGAGCAGTTCTTC,CASSALSGVNEQFF
TRBV6-5,NA,14,NA,TRBJ1-4,TGTGCCAGCAGGTCCTCGGGTAAATGGGAAAAACTGTTTTTT,CASRSSGKWEKLFF
TRBV6-5,TRBD1,15,NA,TRBJ2-5,TGTGCCAGCAGTTACCGGACAGGGGGCGAAGGGACCCAGTACTTC,CASSYRTGGEGTQYF
TRBV7-9,NA,11,NA,TRBJ1-1,TGTGCCAGCAGCTTAACTTGGGAAGCTTTCTTT,CASSLTWEAFF
TRBV18,TRBD1,15,NA,TRBJ2-7,TGTGCCAGCTCACCACCGACAGGGCAGAACTACGAGCAGTACTTC,CASSPPTGQNYEQYF
TRBV7-8,TRBD1,15,NA,TRBJ1-1,TGTGCCAGCAGCCCGCAGGGGGCTTTGCTATCCGAAGCTTTCTTT,CASSPQGALLSEAFF
TRBV9,TRBD2,15,NA,TRBJ2-1,TGTGCCAGCAGCGAGACTAGCGGGAGGTGGAATGAGCAGTTCTTC,CASSETSGRWNEQFF
TRBV19,NA,14,NA,TRBJ2-3,TGTGCCAGTAGTATGAGGGCGGGTGTTGATACGCAGTATTTT,CASSMRAGVDTQYF
TRBV7-6,NA,16,NA,TRBJ1-3,TGTGCCAGCAGCGCTCAGGGGTGGGGAACTGGAAACACCATATATTTT,CASSAQGWGTGNTIYF